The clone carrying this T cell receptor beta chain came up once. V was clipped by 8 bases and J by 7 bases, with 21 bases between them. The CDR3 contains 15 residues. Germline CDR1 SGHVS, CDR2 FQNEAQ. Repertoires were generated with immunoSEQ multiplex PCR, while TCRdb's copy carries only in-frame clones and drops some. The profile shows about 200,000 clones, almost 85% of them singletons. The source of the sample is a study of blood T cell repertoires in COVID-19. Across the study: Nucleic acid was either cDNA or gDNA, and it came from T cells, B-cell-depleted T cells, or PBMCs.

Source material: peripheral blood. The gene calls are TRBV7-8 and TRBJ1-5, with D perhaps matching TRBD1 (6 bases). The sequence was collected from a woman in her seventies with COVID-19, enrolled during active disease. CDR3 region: CASSLIAGAWQPQHF. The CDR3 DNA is TGTGCCAGCTCTCTTATTGCGGGGGCCTGGCAGCCCCAGCATTTT.